These 19 T cell receptor beta chains originate from one sample sequenced in a study of T-cell reconstitution after alpha-beta-depleted transplantation in children. Library preparation (for TCRbeta) was performed with unique molecular identifiers. MiXCR, applied by TCRdb to the PCR reads, yields one record per CDR3 protein. The sample records 250,000 or so distinct CDR3 sequences, roughly 25% being singletons. The material sequenced was PBMCs, mostly from graft donor cells, taken 360 days after TCRalphabeta/CD19-depleted stem cell transplant. All receptors derive from a female patient aged 2-15 years who had a stem cell transplant for congenital amegakaryocytic thrombocytopenia, so the T cells may come from the graft donor.

A remark on this clonotype: One end of the junction does not line up with germline, which may come from a read error. This chain connects TRBV11-2 to TRBJ2-7; TRBD1 matches 8 bases. The germline V gene has CDR1 SGHAT and CDR2 FQNNGV. There are 14 residues in the CDR3. The DNA for the CDR3 is TGTGCCAGCAGCCTAGACAGGGGTGCCTACGAGCAGTACTTC. Protein: CASSLDRGAYEQYF.

This clonotype showed up just a few times. V gene TRBV2 combines with J gene TRBJ2-4; D is possibly TRBD1 (6 bases). Trimming left V 6 bases short and J 1 base short, with 13 bases between. This CDR3 has 15 residues. Germline values: CDR1 SNHLY, CDR2 FYNNEI. The CDR3 DNA reads as TGTGCCAGCAGGGACAGAGCACAGGCCAAAAACATTCAGTACTTC. Translating it yields CASRDRAQAKNIQYF.

This clonotype was detected a few times. The chain employs TRBV5-6 and TRBJ2-1; D not certain. The length of the CDR3 is 12 residues. From germline, CDR1 is SGHDT and CDR2 YYEEEE. The V end lost 0 bases, the J end lost 10 bases, and 8 bases lay between the germline ends. Written as DNA, the CDR3 is TGTGCCAGCAGCTTGGGATACGAAGAGCAGTTCTTC. Amino acids: CASSLGYEEQFF.

This clonotype was observed a few times. The chain carries TRBV15 and TRBJ1-6; TRBD1 aligns across 7 bases. The CDR3 covers 15 residues. From germline, CDR1 is LNHNV and CDR2 YYDKDF (reference sequence). The ends lost 1 base at V and 6 bases at J; junction bases unmatched: 3. CDR3 sequence: CATSRGDSRNSPLHF. The DNA for the CDR3 is TGTGCCACCAGCAGAGGGGACAGCCGTAATTCACCCCTCCACTTT.

The chain uses TRBV6-1 and TRBJ2-1; 7 bases agree with TRBD1. The CDR3 consists of 14 residues. CDR1 MNHNS and CDR2 SASEGT come from the germline V gene. V trimming: 8 bases; J trimming: 8 bases; junction bases outside the gene matches: 12. The CDR3 region has the DNA TGTGCCAGCCGAGACAGGGTTTATTACGATGAGCAGTTCTTC. Its protein product is CASRDRVYYDEQFF.

This clonotype has at least ten counts. J is TRBJ1-1 and V is TRBV5-1; 7 bases are a match to TRBD1. Germline CDR1 is SGHRS and CDR2 is YFSETQ. V gave up 2 bases and J gave up 3 bases; unmatched junction bases: 1. The CDR3 totals 13 residues. Here the CDR3 reads CASSLGTDTEAFF. The CDR3 coding sequence is TGCGCCAGCAGCTTAGGGACAGACACTGAAGCTTTCTTT.

Notes on this clonotype: Sequence at one end of the junction differs from germline and may be a read error. This chain joins TRBV20-1 and TRBJ2-2; weak D call: TRBD2 (6 bases). The CDR3 covers 15 residues. The germline V gene has CDR1 DFQATT and CDR2 SNEGSKA (reference sequence). In DNA form, the CDR3 reads TGCAGTGCTAGAGATGCAGGGAGGAACACCGGGGAGCCGTTTTTT. Translation: CSARDAGRNTGEPFF.

CDR3 nucleotides: TGCGCCAGCAGCCAAGTCATCGTGGTCCAAGAGACCCAGTACTTC. Protein sequence: CASSQVIVVQETQYF. The J gene is TRBJ2-5, the V gene TRBV4-1; D is unclear. V was cut by 1 base and J by 1 base, with 10 bases left in between. The CDR3 runs 15 residues. The germline CDR1 and CDR2 sequences are MGHRA and YSYEKL.

V gene TRBV24-1 combines with J gene TRBJ1-1; weak D call: TRBD1 (5 bases). CDR1 and CDR2 (germline): KGHDR, SFDVKD. This CDR3 has 13 amino acids. V dropped 4 bases and J dropped 4 bases, with 9 bases sitting between them. The CDR3 DNA sequence: TGTGCCACCAGTGAAGCAGGGTCCACTGAAGCTTTCTTT. Its translation: CATSEAGSTEAFF.

This clonotype was observed a few times. The chain recombines TRBV5-1 with TRBJ2-3; D is undetermined. Germline loops: CDR1 SGHRS, CDR2 YFSETQ. The CDR3 has 14 residues. Between the trimmed V and J ends, which lost 4 bases and 3 bases, there was a span of 12 bases. The CDR3 DNA is TGCGCCAGCAGCATCACGGACCAAACAGATACGCAGTATTTT. Residues: CASSITDQTDTQYF.

This clonotype was detected ten times or more. V is TRBV4-1 and J is TRBJ2-1; 12 positions agree with TRBD2. Germline CDR1 reads MGHRA; CDR2 reads YSYEKL. Losses at the gene ends were 4 bases for V and 7 bases for J; bases not matched to a gene: 8. The CDR3 has 16 residues. CDR3 sequence: CASSLRLAGVPNEQFF. CDR3 in DNA: TGCGCCAGCAGCCTTAGACTAGCGGGAGTCCCTAATGAGCAGTTCTTC.

The chain is built from TRBV12-3 or TRBV12-4 and TRBJ2-1; 7 bases are shared with TRBD2. The CDR3 spans 14 residues. The ends lost 5 bases at V and 4 bases at J; junction bases unmatched: 5. In DNA form, the CDR3 reads TGTGCCAGCAGTCCCGGACTAGTGTACAATGAGCAGTTCTTC. This encodes CASSPGLVYNEQFF.

At least ten counts were recorded for this clonotype. The V gene is TRBV7-9, the J gene TRBJ2-5; no reliable D call. The germline gives CDR1 SEHNR, CDR2 FQNEAQ (reference sequence). V was pared by 1 base and J by 5 bases, with 5 bases between. The CDR3 runs to 12 residues. CDR3 nucleotides: TGTGCCAGCAGCTTAGAAAGCGAGACCCAGTACTTC. This translates into CASSLESETQYF.

This chain joins TRBV7-2 and TRBJ2-3, with TRBD2 as a possible D gene (5 bases). The CDR3 runs 15 residues. CDR1 and CDR2 from the germline V gene are SGHTA and FQGNSA. V was shortened by 2 bases and J by 2 bases, with 11 bases between the two germline ends. CDR3 DNA sequence: TGTGCCAGCAGCTTATGGTCTAGCCTCACAGATACGCAGTATTTT. Translating it yields CASSLWSSLTDTQYF.

This clonotype came up many times. This chain connects TRBV20-1 to TRBJ2-5; D perhaps matches TRBD2 (6 bases). The CDR3 is made up of 13 amino acids. Germline V gene data show CDR1 as DFQATT and CDR2 as SNEGSKA (reference sequence). Trimming left V 6 bases short and J 0 bases short, with 11 bases between. The CDR3 sequence: CSAKWEDQETQYF. CDR3 DNA: TGCAGTGCGAAGTGGGAGGACCAAGAGACCCAGTACTTC.

This chain links TRBV24-1 with TRBJ2-4, with D perhaps TRBD1 (6 bases). Germline V CDR1 and CDR2: KGHDR, SFDVKD. The CDR3 consists of 16 residues. Trimming took off 4 bases at V and 3 bases at J, with 15 bases between the two ends. CDR3 loop: CATSDSGQIGKNIQYF. CDR3 sequence (DNA): TGTGCCACCAGTGACTCCGGACAGATAGGCAAAAACATTCAGTACTTC.

The sample holds a few counts of this clonotype. The chain joins TRBV4-1 to TRBJ2-1, with TRBD2 matching 7 bases. Germline CDR1 is MGHRA and CDR2 is YSYEKL. V gave up 0 bases and J gave up 2 bases; unmatched junction bases: 7. This CDR3 is 17 amino acids long. For the CDR3, the DNA is TGCGCCAGCAGCCAAGACCGGGGCGGGGGAGCCTACAATGAGCAGTTCTTC. This sequence encodes CASSQDRGGGAYNEQFF.

This clonotype was counted only a few times. V is TRBV4-1 and J is TRBJ2-1; D is ambiguous. The CDR3 extends over 15 amino acids. The germline gives CDR1 MGHRA, CDR2 YSYEKL. V lost 1 base and J 7 bases, leaving 14 bases between the germline ends. The CDR3 region has the DNA TGCGCCAGCAGCCAAGTAGCACGTGTTAGGAATGAGCAGTTCTTC. Amino acids: CASSQVARVRNEQFF.

This clonotype was counted a single time. The V gene is TRBV7-3, the J gene TRBJ2-2, with D hard to call. This CDR3 comprises 13 residues. Trimming took off 5 bases at V and 5 bases at J, with 9 bases between the two ends. Germline CDR1 and CDR2: SGHTA and FQGTGA. The CDR3 sequence is CASSASGTGELFF. In DNA form, the CDR3 reads TGTGCCAGCAGCGCCTCGGGTACCGGGGAGCTGTTTTTT. Together with reference TRBV7-3 and TRBJ2-2, the CDR3 gives the full variable domain: GAGVSQTPSNKVTEKGKYVELRCDPISGHTALYWYRQSLGQGPEFLIYFQGTGAADDSGLPNDRFFAVRPEGSVSTLKIQRTERGDSAVYLCASSASGTGELFFGEGSRLTVL.